This record looks at one T cell receptor beta chain sequence and its context. This sample stems from a study of blood T cells in healthy people across ages. Study background: Capture via template switching afforded approximately one barcoded beta molecule per two T cells.

With 5 bases removed from V and 1 base from J, the gap between germline ends came to 9 bases. The CDR3 is 14 amino acids. CDR1 and CDR2 (germline): SGHRS, YFSETQ. The use of a sample-barcoded 5' primer and a J-beta primer mix characterized a second PCR of roughly 6 to 11 cycles. Through a template-switch adaptor with 12 random nucleotides, each cDNA molecule received a tag. Each CDR3 protein is one row after TCRdb ran MiXCR on the 5' RACE reads. This table has about 650,000 distinct CDR3 sequences, 45% to 60% appearing once. The sequence was collected from a woman over 75 in good health. The material sequenced was blood. The rearrangement joins TRBV5-1 to TRBJ2-2; D gene uncertain. The CDR3 loop is CASRVLGNTGELFF. CDR3 DNA: TGCGCCAGCAGGGTCTTGGGGAACACCGGGGAGCTGTTTTTT.